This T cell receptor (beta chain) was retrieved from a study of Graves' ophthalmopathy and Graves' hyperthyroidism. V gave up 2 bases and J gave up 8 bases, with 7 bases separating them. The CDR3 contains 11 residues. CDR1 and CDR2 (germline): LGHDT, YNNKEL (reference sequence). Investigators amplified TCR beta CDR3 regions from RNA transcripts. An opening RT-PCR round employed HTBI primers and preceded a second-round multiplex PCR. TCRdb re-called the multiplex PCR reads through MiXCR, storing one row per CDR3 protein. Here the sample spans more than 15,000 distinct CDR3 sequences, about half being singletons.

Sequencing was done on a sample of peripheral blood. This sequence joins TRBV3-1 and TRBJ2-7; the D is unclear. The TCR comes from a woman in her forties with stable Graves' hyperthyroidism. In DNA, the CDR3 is TGTGCCAGCAGCCAAACCAGTCAGCAGTACTTC. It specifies CASSQTSQQYF.